Here is one T cell receptor (beta chain) with its context. Data came from immunoSEQ multiplex PCR; TCRdb stores just in-frame clones and leaves some out. The table records roughly 150,000 clones, around 81% of them present only once. The data stem from a study of blood T cell repertoires in COVID-19. The sequencing input was peripheral blood. The origin of this receptor is a man aged 60 to 69 with active or convalescent COVID-19.

DNA for the CDR3: TGTGCCAGCAACCCACCAGGGGGTGGTAGGGAGACCCAGTACTTC. This translates into CASNPPGGGRETQYF. The chain joins TRBV6-2 or TRBV6-3 to TRBJ2-5; 7 bases fit TRBD1. CDR3 length: 15 amino acids. Trimming took 7 bases from V and 5 from J; bases not matched to a gene: 13. CDR1 and CDR2 from the germline V gene are MNHEY and SVGEGT.